Sequencing of this T cell receptor (beta chain) was carried out in a study of blood T cell repertoires in COVID-19. The germline gives CDR1 SEHNR, CDR2 FQNEAQ (reference sequence). The CDR3 runs to 15 residues. After removal of 1 base from V and 4 bases from J, the junction contained 6 bases not matched to a gene. Per the authors' pipeline: Reference gene primer amplification in the assay estimated nucleated cell counts. The table came from immunoSEQ multiplex PCR; TCRdb's copy has only in-frame clones and leaves some out. The V and J calls and the clone size are those of that table, but D and trimming were determined from the DNA. The data show some 150,000 clones, around 83% seen once.

The sequence was collected from a woman aged 80 or over with acute or convalescent COVID-19. Sequencing was done on a sample of peripheral blood. V gene TRBV7-9 combines with J gene TRBJ1-1; 7 bases fit TRBD1. CDR3: CASSLEGQISTEAFF. The CDR3 region has the DNA TGTGCCAGCAGCTTAGAGGGACAGATTTCCACTGAAGCTTTCTTT.